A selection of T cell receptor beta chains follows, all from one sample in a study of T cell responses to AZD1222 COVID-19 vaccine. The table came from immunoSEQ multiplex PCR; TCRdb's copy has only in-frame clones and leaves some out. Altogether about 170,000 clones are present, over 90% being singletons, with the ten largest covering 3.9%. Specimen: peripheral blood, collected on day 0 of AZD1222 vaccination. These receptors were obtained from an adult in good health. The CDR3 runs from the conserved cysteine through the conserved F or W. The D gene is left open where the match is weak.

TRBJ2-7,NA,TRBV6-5,CASSEGGHYEQYF,TGTGCCAGCAGCGAGGGGGGGCATTACGAGCAGTACTTC
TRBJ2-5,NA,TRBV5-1,CASTLGGGSVETQYF,TGCGCCAGCACCTTGGGGGGAGGTAGTGTGGAGACCCAGTACTTC
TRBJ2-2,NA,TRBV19,CASRRAGELFF,TGTGCCAGTAGAAGAGCCGGGGAGCTGTTTTTT
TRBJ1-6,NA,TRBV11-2,CASGSGGPNSPLHF,TGTGCCAGCGGGTCGGGGGGCCCGAATTCACCCCTCCACTTT
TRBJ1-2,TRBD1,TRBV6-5,CASSYSGQGNKGYTF,TGTGCCAGCAGTTACTCGGGACAGGGGAATAAAGGCTACACCTTC
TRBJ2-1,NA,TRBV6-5,CASLSRSSYNEQFF,TGTGCCAGCCTGAGCCGGAGCTCCTACAATGAGCAGTTCTTC
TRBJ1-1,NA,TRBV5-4,CASSGTVGDTEAFF,TGTGCCAGCAGCGGGACTGTCGGGGACACTGAAGCTTTCTTT
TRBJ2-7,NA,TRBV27,CASSFGGAGEQYF,TGTGCCAGCAGTTTTGGGGGGGCCGGCGAGCAGTACTTC
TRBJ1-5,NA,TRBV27,CASSLAGTQPQHF,TGTGCCAGCAGTTTGGCGGGCACTCAGCCCCAGCATTTT
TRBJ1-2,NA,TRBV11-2,CASSFSDYGYTF,TGTGCCAGCAGCTTTTCCGACTATGGCTACACCTTC
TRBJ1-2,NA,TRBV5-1,CASTDPPDTYGYTF,TGCGCCAGCACCGATCCACCGGACACCTATGGCTACACCTTC